The 14 T cell receptor beta chains below were found in one sample sequenced in a study of T cells in Graves' hyperthyroidism and ophthalmopathy. RNA transcripts gave rise to amplified TCR beta CDR3 regions. Researchers ran a first-round RT-PCR on the TCR CDR3 using the HTBI primer set. TCRdb recomputed calls from the multiplex PCR reads with MiXCR, one row per CDR3 protein. In the table there are about 720,000 distinct CDR3 sequences, 16% of which are singletons. Sequenced sample: blood. These receptors were obtained from a man aged 18 to 29 with Graves' hyperthyroidism.

There are a few counts of this clonotype. The chain uses TRBV24-1 and TRBJ2-1; tentatively, D is TRBD1 or TRBD2 (6 bases each). In germline, CDR1 is KGHDR, CDR2 SFDVKD. V gave up 5 bases and J gave up 3 bases, with 22 bases separating them. The CDR3 covers 18 residues. The CDR3 nucleotides read TGTGCCACCAGTGGGGGGCGGCTGGAGGGGTACCGCTACAATGAGCAGTTCTTC. This translates into CATSGGRLEGYRYNEQFF.

This clonotype was counted ten times or more. The chain links TRBV6-2 or TRBV6-3 to TRBJ2-7, with TRBD2 matching over 9 bases. The V and J ends lost 7 bases and 2 bases, in that order; junction bases with no gene match: 6. This CDR3 has 14 amino acids. Germline V gene sequence: CDR1 MNHEY, CDR2 SVGEGT. The CDR3 is CASTLAGLTYEQYF. The CDR3 coding sequence is TGTGCCAGCACTCTAGCGGGGCTTACCTACGAGCAGTACTTC.

This clonotype has just a few counts. The V and J genes are TRBV25-1 and TRBJ1-2, with D perhaps matching TRBD1 (5 bases). The CDR3 runs 15 residues. The V gene's germline CDR1 is MGHDK and CDR2 SYGVNS. V was trimmed by 8 bases and J by 2 bases, leaving 18 bases between them. As DNA, the CDR3 is TGTGCCAGCGGGGCGGGAAGGGGCCCAAACTATGGCTACACCTTC. Its protein is CASGAGRGPNYGYTF.

This clonotype was recorded a few times. The CDR3 reads CASSLAGLAGGFETQYF. Written as DNA, the CDR3 is TGTGCCAGCAGCTTAGCGGGCCTAGCGGGAGGGTTCGAGACCCAGTACTTC. The V and J genes are TRBV7-9 and TRBJ2-5; 12 bases line up with TRBD2. This CDR3 contains 17 residues. V shed 0 bases, J shed 5 bases, and the junction held 7 bases outside the gene matches. Per the germline V gene, CDR1 is SEHNR and CDR2 is FQNEAQ (reference sequence).

This clonotype occurred many times. The J gene is TRBJ2-3, the V gene TRBV10-3; D possibly corresponds to TRBD2 (6 bases). The CDR3 contains 12 residues. V dropped 2 bases and J dropped 6 bases, with 6 bases sitting between them. Germline V gene sequence: CDR1 ENHRY, CDR2 SYGVKD. The CDR3 coding sequence is TGTGCCATCAGTGAGGGGGGGGATACGCAGTATTTT. Its protein is CAISEGGDTQYF.

In this sample, this clonotype turned up many times. This sequence joins TRBV2 and TRBJ2-1; 8 positions match TRBD1. CDR1 is SNHLY and CDR2 is FYNNEI in the germline V gene. V gave up 9 bases and J gave up 2 bases; unmatched junction bases: 15. This CDR3 contains 17 residues. The CDR3 protein is CARESLSGQVAYNEQFF. For the CDR3, the DNA is TGTGCCAGAGAATCCCTTTCGGGACAGGTGGCCTACAATGAGCAGTTCTTC.

In its sample, this clonotype was seen a few times. This chain links TRBV30 with TRBJ1-4, with 7 bases identical to TRBD1. The CDR3 runs to 11 residues. Germline V gene lookup returns CDR1 GTSNPN and CDR2 SVGIG (reference sequence). The ends lost 5 bases at V and 10 bases at J; junction bases unmatched: 4. The CDR3 loop reads CAWDRDGKLFF. The DNA of the CDR3 is TGTGCCTGGGACAGGGATGGAAAACTGTTTTTT.

This clonotype was picked up many times. This chain joins TRBV28 and TRBJ2-7; possibly TRBD2 for D (6 bases). CDR3 length: 19 residues. Trimming removed 2 bases at V and 4 bases at J, with 27 bases between. Germline V gene data show CDR1 as MDHEN and CDR2 as SYDVKM. The CDR3 region has the DNA TGTGCCAGCAGTTTAGCGGTAGCGGTGGTCTTTTCCGAGGGTTACGAGCAGTACTTC. It yields the protein CASSLAVAVVFSEGYEQYF.

The chain joins TRBV2 to TRBJ2-2; 12 bases are shared with TRBD2. V shed 3 bases and J 8 bases; nucleotides not matched to a gene: 10. This CDR3 has 17 amino acids. Per germline, CDR1 SNHLY and CDR2 FYNNEI. CDR3 DNA: TGTGCCAGCAGTGATCCGACTAGCGGGAGATCCCCAGGGGAGCTGTTTTTT. Protein: CASSDPTSGRSPGELFF.

This clonotype was counted at least ten times. V is TRBV5-1 and J is TRBJ1-2, with 7 bases fitting TRBD1. This CDR3 contains 16 residues. V dropped 0 bases and J dropped 0; count of bases not matched to a gene: 5. The germline V gene has CDR1 SGHRS and CDR2 YFSETQ. This CDR3 is CASSLAGTASNYGYTF. The CDR3 DNA sequence: TGCGCCAGCAGCTTGGCAGGGACAGCCTCTAACTATGGCTACACCTTC. Full variable domain (rest looked up from reference TRBV5-1 and TRBJ1-2): KAGVTQTPRYLIKTRGQQVTLSCSPISGHRSVSWYQQTPGQGLQFLFEYFSETQRNKGNFPGRFSGRQFSNSRSEMNVSTLELGDSALYLCASSLAGTASNYGYTFGSGTRLTVV.

The sample holds a few counts of this clonotype. The chain links TRBV4-1 to TRBJ1-4; unclear D gene. The CDR3 extends over 15 amino acids. The germline V and J ends were trimmed by 2 bases and 6 bases, with 13 bases remaining between them. Looked up from germline, CDR1 is MGHRA and CDR2 is YSYEKL. CDR3 sequence reads: CASSQTSRPHEKLFF. In nucleotides, the CDR3 is TGCGCCAGCAGCCAAACGAGCAGACCTCATGAAAAACTGTTTTTT.

This chain joins TRBV7-2 and TRBJ1-3; the D gene is possibly TRBD1 (6 bases). Germline V gives CDR1 SGHTA, CDR2 FQGNSA. V lost 5 bases to trimming and J lost 2 bases, with 16 bases between them. The CDR3 length is 16 residues. The CDR3 nucleotides are TGTGCCAGCAGCCGGAGAGGGGGTGCTCCTGGAAACACCATATATTTT. As protein: CASSRRGGAPGNTIYF. The full variable domain, rest sourced from reference TRBV7-2 and TRBJ1-3, is GAGVSQSPSNKVTEKGKDVELRCDPISGHTALYWYRQSLGQGLEFLIYFQGNSAPDKSGLPSDRFSAERTGGSVSTLTIQRTQQEDSAVYLCASSRRGGAPGNTIYFGEGSWLTVV.

There are a few counts of this clonotype. The rearrangement links TRBV29-1 to TRBJ2-7; the D gene could be TRBD1 or TRBD2 (5 bases each). CDR3 size: 13 residues. From germline, CDR1 is SQVTM and CDR2 ANQGSEA. The germline V and J ends were trimmed by 2 bases and 3 bases, with 11 bases remaining between them. In DNA form, the CDR3 reads TGCAGCGTTGAAACAGGAGGCAGCTACGAGCAGTACTTC. Residues: CSVETGGSYEQYF.

As for this clonotype: A read error may produce the germline difference seen at one junction end. In DNA, the CDR3 is TGTGCCAGCGGACAGGGGGAAGGTGAAGAACTGTTTTTT. Its translation is CASGQGEGEELFF. J is TRBJ1-4 and V is TRBV2; 10 nucleotides line up with TRBD1. The CDR3 consists of 13 residues. CDR1 and CDR2 (germline): SNHLY, FYNNEI.